These 18 T cell receptor beta chains were all obtained from the same sample, sequenced in a study of T cells after yellow fever vaccination. TCRdb processed the 5' RACE reads anew with MiXCR; each CDR3 protein has one entry. The sample has approximately 250,000 distinct CDR3 sequences; 5.2% are singletons. The specimen comprised CD4+ T cells sorted from PBMCs, sampled on the day of the yellow fever booster vaccination. These receptors were obtained from a man aged 18 to 29 who received the YFV17D yellow fever vaccine.

CDR3 coding DNA: TGTGCCAGCAGCCCCACTCAGGGGACTGAAGCTTTCTTT. It specifies CASSPTQGTEAFF. V usage is TRBV7-3 and J usage is TRBJ1-1; a weak D match, TRBD1 (6 bases). The CDR3 is 13 amino acids. In germline, CDR1 is SGHTA, CDR2 FQGTGA. Trimming left V 5 bases short and J 5 bases short, with 12 bases between.

The chain employs TRBV5-4 and TRBJ2-7; D gene uncertain. Germline CDR1 SGHNT, CDR2 YYREEE (reference sequence). The CDR3 extends over 12 amino acids. The ends were cut back, 4 bases at V and 6 bases at J, with 11 bases in the middle. The CDR3 loop is CASSRSASEQYF. The CDR3 DNA reads TGTGCCAGCAGCCGATCAGCTAGCGAGCAGTACTTC.

This clonotype was found a few times. The J gene is TRBJ2-2, the V gene TRBV2; D unresolved. Germline loops: CDR1 SNHLY, CDR2 FYNNEI. CDR3 length: 14 residues. V dropped 6 bases and J dropped 7 bases, with 15 bases sitting between them. CDR3 amino acids: CASRVTRYSGELFF. The CDR3 nucleotides are TGTGCCAGCAGGGTAACCCGTTATAGCGGGGAGCTGTTTTTT.

In this sample, this clonotype turned up many times. In DNA form, the CDR3 reads TGTGCCAGCAGCTTCGGGGCCTCAGAGACCCAGTACTTC. Translation gives CASSFGASETQYF. The chain links TRBV7-2 to TRBJ2-5, with D tentatively TRBD1 or TRBD2 (5 bases each). This CDR3 spans 13 amino acids. The ends were cut back, 3 bases at V and 4 bases at J, with 9 bases in the middle. Germline V gene sequence: CDR1 SGHTA, CDR2 FQGNSA. The full variable domain, its missing parts supplied by reference TRBV7-2 and TRBJ2-5, is GAGVSQSPSNKVTEKGKDVELRCDPISGHTALYWYRQSLGQGLEFLIYFQGNSAPDKSGLPSDRFSAERTGGSVSTLTIQRTQQEDSAVYLCASSFGASETQYFGPGTRLLVL.

This clonotype was counted a few times. The chain joins TRBV2 to TRBJ2-7; TRBD2 aligns across 9 bases. The CDR3 consists of 14 residues. CDR1 and CDR2 (germline): SNHLY, FYNNEI. The V and J ends lost 3 bases and 3 bases, in that order; junction bases with no gene match: 3. CDR3 protein: CASSDRAGGYEQYF. CDR3 coding DNA: TGTGCCAGCAGTGATCGAGCGGGGGGCTACGAGCAGTACTTC.

This clonotype showed up just a few times. The rearrangement joins TRBV5-4 to TRBJ2-3; 14 bases are a match to TRBD2. This CDR3 region has 16 residues. Germline values: CDR1 SGHNT, CDR2 YYREEE (reference sequence). The V gene end was trimmed by 1 base and the J gene end by 4 bases; junction bases not matched to a gene: 2. This chain's CDR3 is CASSLRTSGGSDTQYF. DNA for the CDR3: TGTGCCAGCAGCTTGAGGACTAGCGGGGGGTCAGATACGCAGTATTTT.

This chain uses TRBV24-1 with TRBJ2-5; D possibly uses TRBD1 or TRBD2 (6 bases each). V lost 3 bases, J lost 5 bases, and 9 bases lay in between. The CDR3 runs to 13 residues. Germline loops: CDR1 KGHDR, CDR2 SFDVKD. The CDR3: CATSDTGTETQYF. The CDR3 nucleotides are TGTGCCACCAGTGATACAGGGACTGAGACCCAGTACTTC.

This clonotype was observed a handful of times. The genes are TRBV9 and TRBJ1-1; no reliable D call. With 0 bases removed from V and 5 bases from J, the gap between germline ends came to 11 bases. This CDR3 spans 14 amino acids. Germline CDR1 SGDLS, CDR2 YYNGEE. Written as DNA, the CDR3 is TGTGCCAGCAGCGTAGTGGAGGGCAAAACTGAAGCTTTCTTT. Translating it yields CASSVVEGKTEAFF.

This clonotype was seen repeatedly, ten times or more. The CDR3 sequence: CASSPRDGGRNTEAFF. The DNA of the CDR3 is TGTGCCAGCAGTCCCCGGGACGGGGGGAGAAACACTGAAGCTTTCTTT. The chain combines TRBV12-3 or TRBV12-4 with TRBJ1-1; maybe TRBD1 (5 bases). The V end lost 5 bases, the J end lost 2 bases, and 18 bases lay between the germline ends. The CDR3 consists of 16 residues.

V and J are TRBV4-1 and TRBJ2-3; 9 nucleotides line up with TRBD2. Per the germline V gene, CDR1 is MGHRA and CDR2 is YSYEKL. This CDR3 spans 18 amino acids. J gave up 6 bases and V 4 bases, and 17 bases lay outside the gene matches. The CDR3 protein is CASSRGGARSYWGDTQYF. The DNA of the CDR3 is TGCGCCAGCAGCCGCGGGGGGGCAAGGTCTTACTGGGGGGATACGCAGTATTTT.

This clonotype appeared many times. The CDR3 reads CASSLFSAGEETQYF. The CDR3 coding sequence is TGCGCCAGCAGCTTGTTCTCTGCGGGGGAAGAGACCCAGTACTTC. The chain joins TRBV5-1 to TRBJ2-5; 7 nucleotides agree with TRBD2. Germline V lookup: CDR1 SGHRS, CDR2 YFSETQ. This CDR3 is 15 amino acids long. V shed 1 base and J 3 bases; nucleotides not matched to a gene: 6.

Regarding this clonotype: A read error may be the cause here, since a much bigger clone is one base away. The rearrangement links TRBV3-1 to TRBJ1-2; 8 bases line up with TRBD1. Germline loops: CDR1 LGHDT, CDR2 YNNKEL (reference sequence). The trim removed 4 bases at V and 4 bases at J, leaving 8 bases unmatched. CDR3 length equals 15 residues. The CDR3 sequence is CASSPPGGEGYGYTF. Written as DNA, the CDR3 is TGTGCCAGCAGCCCTCCAGGGGGCGAGGGCTATGGCTACACCTTC.

The J gene is TRBJ2-7, the V gene TRBV18; 7 bases are a match to TRBD1. The CDR3 consists of 12 residues. Germline CDR1 KGHSH, CDR2 LQKENI. The J segment lost 5 bases and the V segment lost 3 bases, leaving 1 base of the junction unmatched. The CDR3 coding sequence is TGTGCCAGCTCACCTACAGGGGACGAGCAGTACGTC. Encoded protein: CASSPTGDEQYV.

The sample holds many counts of this clonotype. The V and J genes are TRBV10-3 and TRBJ2-3; TRBD2 matches at 9 bases. There are 14 residues in the CDR3. Germline V gives CDR1 ENHRY, CDR2 SYGVKD. Trimming at V came to 6 bases and at J to 11 bases, leaving 12 bases not matched to a gene. In nucleotides, the CDR3 is TGTGCCATCAGCGCCGCGGGGGGGCCCGGTAGGCAGTATTTT. The encoded protein is CAISAAGGPGRQYF.

In its sample, this clonotype was seen many times. This chain connects TRBV28 to TRBJ2-5, with 9 bases lining up with TRBD1. This CDR3 is built from 17 residues. The trim removed 3 bases at V and 3 bases at J, leaving 11 bases unmatched. Germline-derived CDR1 and CDR2 are MDHEN and SYDVKM. CDR3 region: CASSLGLGQGGEETQYF. The CDR3 bases are TGTGCCAGCAGTTTGGGGTTGGGACAGGGAGGAGAAGAGACCCAGTACTTC.

This clonotype has a count of ten or more. V and J are TRBV12-3 or TRBV12-4 and TRBJ1-5; 11 bases fit TRBD1. This CDR3 has 15 residues. Trimming took 5 bases from V and 5 from J; bases not matched to a gene: 5. CDR3 in amino acids: CASSAGTGGDQPQHF. The CDR3 DNA follows: TGTGCCAGCAGTGCAGGGACAGGGGGAGATCAGCCCCAGCATTTT.

This clonotype was counted many times. The gene calls are TRBV6-6 and TRBJ2-7, with TRBD1 identical over 8 bases. The CDR3 covers 14 residues. The germline CDR1 and CDR2 sequences are MNHNY and SVGAGI (reference sequence). V lost 6 bases, J lost 4 bases, and 8 bases stayed unmatched. For the CDR3, the DNA is TGTGCCAGCAGACCCCCCGGACAGGGTTACGAGCAGTACGTC. Residues: CASRPPGQGYEQYV.

This clonotype was recorded a few times. The chain recombines TRBV5-1 with TRBJ2-3; D is unresolved. The germline V gene encodes CDR1 SGHRS and CDR2 YFSETQ. The V gene lost 0 bases and the J gene lost 0 bases, with 8 bases spanning the gap. The CDR3 is 15 residues long. The CDR3 DNA follows: TGCGCCAGCAGCTTGGAGTTCCCCAGCACAGATACGCAGTATTTT. Protein sequence: CASSLEFPSTDTQYF. Drawing the rest from reference TRBV5-1 and TRBJ2-3, the complete variable domain is KAGVTQTPRYLIKTRGQQVTLSCSPISGHRSVSWYQQTPGQGLQFLFEYFSETQRNKGNFPGRFSGRQFSNSRSEMNVSTLELGDSALYLCASSLEFPSTDTQYFGPGTRLTVL.